The 18 T cell receptor beta chains listed next were all sequenced from one sample in a study of cytomegalovirus exposure and HLA in healthy donors. The PCR employed 60 Vbeta primers together with 13 Jbeta primers. Data came from immunoSEQ multiplex PCR; TCRdb stores just in-frame clones and leaves some out. The table has approximately 150,000 clones, roughly 79% seen once; the top ten hold 7% to 8.5%. Sequences were obtained from PBMCs. The receptors here all came from a male donor in good health and CMV-seropositive.

The chain carries TRBV30 and TRBJ1-2; 8 bases fit TRBD1. There are 13 residues in the CDR3. Trimming cost V 5 bases and J 4 bases; bases outside gene matches: 6. Germline V lookup: CDR1 GTSNPN, CDR2 SVGIG (reference sequence). The CDR3 coding sequence is TGTGCCTGGGAAACAGGGGGAAGCTATGGCTACACCTTC. It yields the protein CAWETGGSYGYTF.

CDR3 sequence (DNA): TGTGCCAGCAGCAGTCCGGGTCGGGGAGGCGAACATGATAGCAATCAGCCCCAGCATTTT. Its translation: CASSSPGRGGEHDSNQPQHF. The J gene is TRBJ1-5, the V gene TRBV21-1. TRBV21-1 corresponds to a pseudogene. The CDR3 totals 20 residues.

V is TRBV5-5 and J is TRBJ2-7; 7 positions match TRBD1. V lost 0 bases to trimming and J lost 1 base; unmatched junction nucleotides: 7. Germline V gene lookup returns CDR1 SGHKS and CDR2 YYEKEE (reference sequence). CDR3 size: 16 residues. This CDR3 is CASSLEAGGPSYEQYF. CDR3 nucleotides: TGTGCCAGCAGCTTGGAGGCAGGGGGACCTTCCTACGAGCAGTACTTC. The variable domain in full, completed from reference TRBV5-5 and TRBJ2-7, reads DAGVTQSPTHLIKTRGQQVTLRCSPISGHKSVSWYQQVLGQGPQFIFQYYEKEERGRGNFPDRFSARQFPNYSSELNVNALLLGDSALYLCASSLEAGGPSYEQYFGPGTRLTVT.

The gene calls are TRBV5-6 and TRBJ2-7; D gene uncertain. This CDR3 region has 11 residues. Germline CDR1 is SGHDT and CDR2 is YYEEEE. Between the trimmed V and J ends, which lost 5 bases and 2 bases, there was a span of 5 bases. DNA of the CDR3: TGTGCCAGCAGTGGAGCCTACGAGCAGTACTTC. Its translation: CASSGAYEQYF. Based on the CDR3 plus reference TRBV5-6 and TRBJ2-7, the full variable domain is DAGVTQSPTHLIKTRGQQVTLRCSPKSGHDTVSWYQQALGQGPQFIFQYYEEEERQRGNFPDRFSGHQFPNYSSELNVNALLLGDSALYLCASSGAYEQYFGPGTRLTVT.

The rearrangement joins TRBV7-9 to TRBJ1-1; a possible D gene is TRBD1 (6 bases). The CDR3 contains 15 residues. Germline loops: CDR1 SEHNR, CDR2 FQNEAQ (reference sequence). The ends were cut back, 3 bases at V and 3 bases at J, with 14 bases in the middle. The CDR3 region is CASSFFGRGDTEAFF. CDR3 in DNA: TGTGCCAGCAGCTTCTTCGGCAGGGGTGACACTGAAGCTTTCTTT.

The genes are TRBV6-1 and TRBJ1-3; 7 nucleotides match TRBD1. Germline lookup yields CDR1 MNHNS and CDR2 SASEGT. CDR3 length: 15 residues. The trim removed 6 bases at V and 4 bases at J, leaving 9 bases unmatched. CDR3 sequence (DNA): TGTGCCAGCAGCCGCGCAAGACAGGGCGGAAACACCATATATTTT. It translates to CASSRARQGGNTIYF.

The chain has TRBV7-9 and TRBJ2-4; TRBD2 is a possible D gene (5 bases). V was pared by 5 bases and J by 0 bases, with 11 bases between. Germline loops: CDR1 SEHNR, CDR2 FQNEAQ (reference sequence). This CDR3 contains 15 residues. CDR3 bases: TGTGCCAGCAGCCCTGGCGGACTAGCCAAAAACATTCAGTACTTC. Protein product: CASSPGGLAKNIQYF.

The chain links TRBV14 to TRBJ2-3; D gene ambiguous. Per germline, CDR1 SGHDN and CDR2 FVKESK. This CDR3 has 14 amino acids. Trimming pared 4 bases from V and 0 bases from J, leaving 8 bases between. The CDR3 bases are TGTGCCAGCAGCCTGCTGCGGAGCACAGATACGCAGTATTTT. It specifies CASSLLRSTDTQYF.

CDR3 residues: CASSSRTGPNTGELFF. The CDR3 nucleotides are TGTGCCAGCAGCTCTCGGACAGGGCCGAACACCGGGGAGCTGTTTTTT. The chain is built from TRBV9 and TRBJ2-2, with 8 bases aligning to TRBD1. Germline V CDR1 and CDR2: SGDLS, YYNGEE. V dropped 4 bases and J dropped 0; count of bases not matched to a gene: 5. The CDR3 loop spans 16 amino acids.

The rearrangement joins TRBV18 to TRBJ2-2; 9 bases map to TRBD2. Germline V gene data show CDR1 as KGHSH and CDR2 as LQKENI. The CDR3 has 15 amino acids. The V and J ends lost 3 bases and 6 bases, in that order; junction bases with no gene match: 5. CDR3 coding DNA: TGTGCCAGCTCACCCCAGGGACTAGCTCCCGGGGAGCTGTTTTTT. As protein: CASSPQGLAPGELFF. Combining the CDR3 with reference TRBV18 and TRBJ2-2 gives the whole variable domain NAGVMQNPRHLVRRRGQEARLRCSPMKGHSHVYWYRQLPEEGLKFMVYLQKENIIDESGMPKERFSAEFPKEGPSILRIQQVVRGDSAAYFCASSPQGLAPGELFFGEGSRLTVL.

V gene TRBV15 combines with J gene TRBJ2-2; TRBD1 agrees at 7 bases. Germline V lookup: CDR1 LNHNV, CDR2 YYDKDF (reference sequence). V dropped 5 bases and J dropped 6; count of bases not matched to a gene: 6. The CDR3 is 14 amino acids. The CDR3 DNA reads TGTGCCACCAGCGGTTCAGGGGGATCCGGGGAGCTGTTTTTT. It encodes CATSGSGGSGELFF.

This chain joins TRBV5-1 and TRBJ2-5, with 9 bases aligning to TRBD2. Germline assignment: CDR1 SGHRS and CDR2 YFSETQ. J was trimmed by 1 base and V by 7 bases; bases with no gene match: 8. The CDR3 is 15 amino acids. CDR3 sequence reads: CASCLAGQSQETQYF. CDR3 coding DNA: TGCGCCAGCTGCCTAGCGGGGCAATCCCAAGAGACCCAGTACTTC.

This rearrangement joins TRBV12-5 to TRBJ1-2; 8 bases fit TRBD1. Trimming took 6 bases from V and 8 from J; bases not matched to a gene: 5. This CDR3 is 12 amino acids long. Germline V gene lookup returns CDR1 LGHNT and CDR2 FRNRAP. CDR3 sequence: CASGDRVEGYTF. CDR3 sequence (DNA): TGTGCTAGTGGGGACAGGGTGGAGGGCTACACCTTC. The variable domain in full, with the rest retrieved from reference TRBV12-5 and TRBJ1-2, is DARVTQTPRHKVTEMGQEVTMRCQPILGHNTVFWYRQTMMQGLELLAYFRNRAPLDDSGMPKDRFSAEMPDATLATLKIQPSEPRDSAVYFCASGDRVEGYTFGSGTRLTVV.

The rearrangement uses TRBV7-2 and TRBJ1-1; D perhaps matches TRBD1 (6 bases). This CDR3 is 16 amino acids long. Trimming took off 3 bases at V and 0 bases at J, with 14 bases between the two ends. CDR1 is SGHTA and CDR2 is FQGNSA in the germline V gene. CDR3 residues: CASSFLRTEMNTEAFF. Here the CDR3 DNA reads TGTGCCAGCAGCTTCCTCAGGACAGAAATGAACACTGAAGCTTTCTTT.

The V gene is TRBV30, the J gene TRBJ1-3; D call uncertain. CDR1 GTSNPN and CDR2 SVGIG come from the germline V gene (reference sequence). The V and J ends lost 7 bases and 4 bases respectively, with 17 bases between them. CDR3 size: 14 residues. The CDR3 loop is CASSTELRGNTIYF. CDR3 in DNA: TGTGCCTCCTCAACCGAACTTCGGGGAAACACCATATATTTT.

CDR3 DNA: TGTGCCAGCAGTGACGCGGGCTGGGGGGCGGGGGGCGGCTATGAGCAGTTCTTC. Translated, it gives CASSDAGWGAGGGYEQFF. The chain couples TRBV6-1 to TRBJ2-1; 8 nucleotides agree with TRBD2. V shed 3 bases, J shed 8 bases, and the junction held 18 bases outside the gene matches. This CDR3 comprises 18 residues. Looked up from germline, CDR1 is MNHNS and CDR2 is SASEGT.

The chain recombines TRBV6-5 with TRBJ2-7; 8 nucleotides line up with TRBD2. The DNA end favors TRBJ2-5, so the J call may be wrong. Germline V gene sequence: CDR1 MNHEY, CDR2 SVGAGI. The CDR3 runs 11 residues. CDR3 DNA: TGTGCCAGCAGTCGGGAGGGGACCCAGTACTTC. Translated, it gives CASSREGTQYF.

This rearrangement joins TRBV30 to TRBJ1-1; D is unresolved. This CDR3 comprises 11 residues. Per germline, CDR1 GTSNPN and CDR2 SVGIG (reference sequence). V lost 6 bases, J lost 12 bases, and 17 bases lay in between. Here the CDR3 reads CACEEVIGTFF. DNA of the CDR3: TGTGCCTGTGAGGAGGTAATTGGGACTTTCTTT. Supplemented by reference TRBV30 and TRBJ1-1, the full variable domain reads SQTIHQWPATLVQPVGSPLSLECTVEGTSNPNLYWYRQAAGRGLQLLFYSVGIGQISSEVPQNLSASRPQDRQFILSSKKLLLSDSGFYLCACEEVIGTFFGQGTRLTVV.